The 8 T cell receptor beta chains listed next were all sequenced from one sample in a study of blood T cell repertoires in COVID-19 (dated by TCRdb to about 2020). Libraries were built with the immunoSEQ multiplex PCR assay. Drawn from immuneACCESS, this table holds only the in-frame rearrangements with V and J called that TCRdb kept. Clones are partly lost; checked studies trace under half to an unresolved V gene and leave the rest unexplained. The sample table lists about 160,000 clones, over 80% of them with a count of one. The ten largest clones add up to about 4.8% of the sample. The sequenced sample was peripheral blood. Receptors originate from a man younger than 45 with COVID-19, enrolled during active disease.

This chain connects TRBV14 to TRBJ2-3; TRBD1 matches at 7 bases. CDR1 and CDR2 (germline): SGHDN, FVKESK. There are 18 residues in the CDR3. Unmatched junction bases numbered 11, after V lost 0 bases and J lost 2 bases. The CDR3 protein is CASSQEVWDSSATDTQYF. The DNA for the CDR3 is TGTGCCAGCAGCCAAGAAGTCTGGGACAGTTCTGCCACAGATACGCAGTATTTT.

The chain links TRBV7-8 to TRBJ1-2; TRBD1 aligns across 7 bases. This CDR3 region has 12 residues. CDR1 and CDR2 (germline): SGHVS, FQNEAQ. Trimming removed 1 base from V and 10 bases from J; junction bases left unmatched: 3. DNA of the CDR3: TGTGCCAGCAGCTTAGGGGACAGACACTACACCTTC. Translated: CASSLGDRHYTF.

This chain links TRBV5-4 with TRBJ2-1; 8 bases fit TRBD2. Germline V gives CDR1 SGHNT, CDR2 YYREEE (reference sequence). Trimming removed 3 bases from V and 5 bases from J; junction bases left unmatched: 10. The CDR3 runs to 16 residues. The CDR3 region is CASSSGGERSNNEQFF. The CDR3 nucleotides read TGTGCCAGCAGCTCCGGGGGGGAAAGGAGCAACAATGAGCAGTTCTTC.

The chain combines TRBV18 with TRBJ2-7; the match to TRBD1 covers 8 bases. V lost 1 base to trimming and J lost 0 bases; unmatched junction nucleotides: 2. Germline-derived CDR1 and CDR2 are KGHSH and LQKENI. This CDR3 contains 15 residues. This CDR3 is CASSPRDRNSYEQYF. Written as DNA, the CDR3 is TGTGCCAGCTCACCACGGGACAGGAACTCCTACGAGCAGTACTTC.

CDR3 sequence (DNA): TGTGCCAGCAGCCCATTTGGTACTAGCGGGGGGGCTCGGTATTTT. Protein sequence: CASSPFGTSGGARYF. The chain has TRBV4-2 and TRBJ2-3, with 13 nucleotides matching TRBD2. Per the germline V gene, CDR1 is LGHNA and CDR2 is YNFKEQ. After removal of 4 bases from V and 14 bases from J, the junction contained 12 bases not matched to a gene. The CDR3 loop spans 15 amino acids.

The chain recombines TRBV5-1 with TRBJ1-2, with D unresolved. CDR3 size: 15 residues. Looked up from germline, CDR1 is SGHRS and CDR2 is YFSETQ. Trimming shortened V by 3 bases and J by 4 bases, and 16 bases separated the two germline ends. The CDR3 spells CASSSQGSEGYGYTF. CDR3 nucleotides: TGCGCCAGCAGCTCCCAAGGGTCCGAGGGCTATGGCTACACCTTC.

The J gene is TRBJ1-1, the V gene TRBV25-1, with TRBD1 as a possible D gene (5 bases). The CDR3 sequence is 13 residues long. Germline V gene lookup returns CDR1 MGHDK and CDR2 SYGVNS. With 4 bases removed from V and 4 bases from J, the gap between germline ends came to 10 bases. CDR3 amino acids: CASSVTGVTEAFF. DNA of the CDR3: TGTGCCAGCAGTGTCACGGGGGTCACTGAAGCTTTCTTT.

V usage is TRBV9 and J usage is TRBJ1-1, with D unresolved. The CDR3 loop spans 14 amino acids. Germline V gives CDR1 SGDLS, CDR2 YYNGEE. Trimming left V 4 bases short and J 1 base short, with 11 bases between. Here the CDR3 reads CASSLGVGNTEAFF. DNA of the CDR3: TGTGCCAGCAGCCTCGGAGTTGGGAACACTGAAGCTTTCTTT.